This T cell receptor (beta chain) is from a study of CD8 T cells in Susac syndrome. Study findings and constraints: In its TCR sequencing and HLA analysis, the study acknowledged that the number of individuals was relatively small.

The authors sequenced TCR beta from blood CD8+ and CD4+ T cells. Bulk CD8+ and CD4+ cells came from magnetic negative isolation; CD8+ TEMRA by FACS. Details on this clonotype: Its cognate antigen is unknown.

The RNA input was about 0.45 to 1 ug, and it was reverse transcribed with random hexamers. The amplification used immunoSEQ multiplex PCR on TCR beta CDR3; it spanned 54 Vbeta and 13 Jbeta. TCRdb processed the immunoSEQ multiplex PCR reads anew with MiXCR; each CDR3 protein has one entry. The repertoire holds under 70,000 distinct CDR3 sequences, with approximately 92% as singletons. From germline, CDR1 is MGHRA and CDR2 YSYEKL. The CDR3 is made up of 14 amino acids. The V end was cut by 0 bases, the J end by 2 bases, with 7 bases between. Sequenced input: CD8+ T cells from PBMCs. The clonotype was recovered from a human donor in good health. V usage is TRBV4-1 and J usage is TRBJ1-2; D is unclear. In DNA, the CDR3 is TGCGCCAGCAGCCAAGAAGAGGGAAACTATGGCTACACCTTC. Translation gives CASSQEEGNYGYTF.